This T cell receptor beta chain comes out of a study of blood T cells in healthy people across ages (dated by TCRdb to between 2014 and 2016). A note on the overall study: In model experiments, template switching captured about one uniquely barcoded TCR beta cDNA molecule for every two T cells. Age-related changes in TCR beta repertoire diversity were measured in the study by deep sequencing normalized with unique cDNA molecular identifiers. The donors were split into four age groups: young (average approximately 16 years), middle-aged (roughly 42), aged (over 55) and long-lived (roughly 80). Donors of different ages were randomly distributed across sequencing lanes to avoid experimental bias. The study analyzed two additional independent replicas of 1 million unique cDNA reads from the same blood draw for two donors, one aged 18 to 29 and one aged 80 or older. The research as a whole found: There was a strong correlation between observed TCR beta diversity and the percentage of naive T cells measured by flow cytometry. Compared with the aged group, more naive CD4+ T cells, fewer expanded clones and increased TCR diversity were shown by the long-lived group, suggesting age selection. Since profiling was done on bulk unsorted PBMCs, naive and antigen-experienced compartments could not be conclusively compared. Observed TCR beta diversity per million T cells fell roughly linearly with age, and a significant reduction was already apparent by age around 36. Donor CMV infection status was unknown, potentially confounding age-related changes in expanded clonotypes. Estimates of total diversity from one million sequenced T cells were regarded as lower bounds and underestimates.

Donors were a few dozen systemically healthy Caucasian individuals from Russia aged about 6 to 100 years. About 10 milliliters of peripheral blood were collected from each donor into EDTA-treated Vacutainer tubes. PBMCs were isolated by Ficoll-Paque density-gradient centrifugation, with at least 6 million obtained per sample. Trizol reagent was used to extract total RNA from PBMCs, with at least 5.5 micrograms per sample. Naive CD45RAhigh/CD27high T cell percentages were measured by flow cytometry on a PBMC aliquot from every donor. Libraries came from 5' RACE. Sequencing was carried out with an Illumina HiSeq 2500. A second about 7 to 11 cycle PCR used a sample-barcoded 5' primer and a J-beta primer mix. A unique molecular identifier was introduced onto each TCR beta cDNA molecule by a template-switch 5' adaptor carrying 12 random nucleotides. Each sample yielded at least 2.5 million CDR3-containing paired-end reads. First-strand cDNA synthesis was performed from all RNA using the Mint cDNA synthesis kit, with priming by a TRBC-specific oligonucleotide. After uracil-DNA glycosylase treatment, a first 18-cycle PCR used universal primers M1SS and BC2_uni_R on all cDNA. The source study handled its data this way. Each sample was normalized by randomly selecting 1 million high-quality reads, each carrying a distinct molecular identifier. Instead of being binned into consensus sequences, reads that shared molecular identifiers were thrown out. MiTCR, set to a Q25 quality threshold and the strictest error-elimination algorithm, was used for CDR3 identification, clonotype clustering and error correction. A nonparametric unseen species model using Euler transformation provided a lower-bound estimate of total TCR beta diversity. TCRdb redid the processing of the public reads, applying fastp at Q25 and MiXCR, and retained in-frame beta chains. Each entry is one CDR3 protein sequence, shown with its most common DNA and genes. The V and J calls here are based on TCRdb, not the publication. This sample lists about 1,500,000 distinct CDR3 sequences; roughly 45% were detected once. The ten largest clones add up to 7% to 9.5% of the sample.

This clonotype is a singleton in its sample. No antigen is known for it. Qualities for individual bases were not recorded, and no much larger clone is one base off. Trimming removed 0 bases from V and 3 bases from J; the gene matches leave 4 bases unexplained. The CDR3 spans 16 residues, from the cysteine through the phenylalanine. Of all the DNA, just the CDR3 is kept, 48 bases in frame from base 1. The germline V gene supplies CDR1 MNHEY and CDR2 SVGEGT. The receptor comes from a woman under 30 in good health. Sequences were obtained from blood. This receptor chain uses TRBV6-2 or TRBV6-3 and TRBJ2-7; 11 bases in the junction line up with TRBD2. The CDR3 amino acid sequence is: CASSYSAGTSGYEQYF. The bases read TGTGCCAGCAGTTACTCGGCCGGGACTAGCGGCTACGAGCAGTACTTC.